Listed below are T cell receptor beta chains from one sample, sequenced in a study of Tregs in tolerant kidney transplant recipients. Their target antigens are unknown. Method: immunoSEQ multiplex PCR; TCRdb's copy keeps in-frame clones and lacks some. The table includes about 44,000 clones, just under 97% detected once. The sample consisted of Tregs from blood cultured with allogeneic cells. These receptors were taken from a human donor in good health. Both conserved end residues are part of each CDR3.

j_gene,v_gene,CDR3aa
TRBJ2-3,TRBV27,CASSLMGGRAVVADTQYF
TRBJ2-7,TRBV7-2,CASSPYREQYF
TRBJ1-1,TRBV16,CASRRTGFGAFF
TRBJ1-2,TRBV7-9,CASSLVQGTYGYTF
TRBJ1-2,TRBV6-5,CASSYWGEGYTF
TRBJ1-2,TRBV10-2,CASYQETYGYTF
TRBJ1-2,TRBV5-4,CASSVGTGYYGYTF
TRBJ2-1,TRBV5-1,CASSRPSGLADSSYNEQFF
TRBJ2-5,TRBV5-4,CATQRGYSDLKTQYF
TRBJ1-1,TRBV4-2,CASSQAGTTYEAFF
TRBJ2-5,TRBV5-1,CASSTGLAATIQETQYF
TRBJ2-3,TRBV18,CASSPPGRATDTQYF
TRBJ2-6,TRBV4-1,CASSQSSGTGANVLTF
TRBJ1-5,TRBV27,CASSQTGVGQPQHF
TRBJ1-2,TRBV18,CASSPGGPLTF
TRBJ1-5,TRBV2,CASNRQGKDQPQHF
TRBJ2-3,TRBV19,CASSMVGGGRGGVKQYF
TRBJ1-1,TRBV10-3,CAIKSPNTEAFF
TRBJ2-7,TRBV10-1,CASSEGGRAYEQYF
TRBJ1-4,TRBV27,CASSLAGGEKLFF
TRBJ2-3,TRBV11-2,CASSLGGQGLAGVVTQYF
TRBJ1-1,TRBV5-6,CASSRTRQGMGAFF
TRBJ2-5,TRBV7-2,CATGGRAGQETQYF
TRBJ1-2,TRBV5-1,CASSFRTYDGYTF
TRBJ1-1,TRBV5-6,CASSKMGGNTEAFF
TRBJ2-1,TRBV6-1,CASSVAKHSQFF
TRBJ2-7,TRBV6-6,CASSWESYEQYF
TRBJ1-1,TRBV7-3,CASSPLGGPDTEAFF
TRBJ2-3,TRBV4-2,CASSQENPADTQYF
TRBJ1-2,TRBV7-9,CASSLVRVGYGYTF
TRBJ1-5,TRBV5-5,CASSLSGASQPQHF
TRBJ2-1,TRBV6-1,CASRSFTRTEQFF
TRBJ1-5,TRBV2,CASRGQFGQPQHF